Below, 16 T cell receptor beta chains from the same sample are listed, as sequenced in a study of blood T cell repertoires in COVID-19. Profiling relied on immunoSEQ multiplex PCR, and the TCRdb table lists in-frame clones only, not all of them. The table records 91,000 or so clones, about 83% of them present only once. The sequenced sample was peripheral blood. The receptors were sampled from a human donor in a cohort sampled during active COVID-19.

The V gene is TRBV7-9, the J gene TRBJ1-2; 7 bases are a match to TRBD1. Germline loops: CDR1 SEHNR, CDR2 FQNEAQ (reference sequence). Losses at the gene ends were 0 bases for V and 0 bases for J; bases not matched to a gene: 1. The CDR3 loop spans 15 amino acids. CDR3 sequence reads: CASSLAGTANYGYTF. The CDR3 DNA follows: TGTGCCAGCAGCTTAGCCGGGACAGCTAACTATGGCTACACCTTC. The variable domain in full, with the rest retrieved from reference TRBV7-9 and TRBJ1-2, is DTGVSQNPRHKITKRGQNVTFRCDPISEHNRLYWYRQTLGQGPEFLTYFQNEAQLEKSRLLSDRFSAERPKGSFSTLEIQRTEQGDSAMYLCASSLAGTANYGYTFGSGTRLTVV.

The CDR3 reads CASSSGTSGYYNEQFF. DNA of the CDR3: TGTGCCAGCAGCTCCGGGACTAGCGGGTACTACAATGAGCAGTTCTTC. The rearrangement uses TRBV5-4 and TRBJ2-1; 12 bases align to TRBD2. Germline V gene lookup returns CDR1 SGHNT and CDR2 YYREEE (reference sequence). This CDR3 has 16 residues. V shed 3 bases and J 3 bases; nucleotides not matched to a gene: 4.

In this sample, this clone turned up once. The gene calls are TRBV5-6 and TRBJ2-4; perhaps TRBD2 as D (5 bases). Trimming shortened V by 0 bases and J by 6 bases, and 7 bases separated the two germline ends. This CDR3 has 13 amino acids. Germline assignment: CDR1 SGHDT and CDR2 YYEEEE. This CDR3 reads CASSLGGLNIQYF. The CDR3 nucleotides are TGTGCCAGCAGCTTGGGAGGGCTAAACATTCAGTACTTC.

The chain is built from TRBV5-8 and TRBJ1-4; D possibly corresponds to TRBD1 (5 bases). The germline V and J ends were trimmed by 1 base and 2 bases, with 12 bases remaining between them. The CDR3 runs to 16 residues. CDR1 is SGHTS, CDR2 YDEGEE, per germline. The CDR3 is CASSLYLRQTNEKLFF. CDR3 bases: TGTGCCAGCAGCTTGTATCTGAGACAGACTAATGAAAAACTGTTTTTT. The full variable domain, its missing parts supplied by reference TRBV5-8 and TRBJ1-4, is EAGVTQSPTHLIKTRGQQATLRCSPISGHTSVYWYQQALGLGLQFLLWYDEGEERNRGNFPPRFSGRQFPNYSSELNVNALELEDSALYLCASSLYLRQTNEKLFFGSGTQLSVL.

The chain joins TRBV6-6 to TRBJ2-7; TRBD2 agrees at 10 bases. This CDR3 is built from 15 residues. The germline gives CDR1 MNHNY, CDR2 SVGAGI (reference sequence). J lost 2 bases, V lost 5 bases, and 6 bases had no gene match. The DNA of the CDR3 is TGTGCCAGCAGTCCCGGGACTAGCGTACCCTACGAGCAGTACTTC. Its translation: CASSPGTSVPYEQYF.

The rearrangement links TRBV19 to TRBJ1-5, with D possibly matching TRBD1 (6 bases). CDR1 and CDR2 from the germline V gene are LNHDA and SQIVND (reference sequence). V lost 3 bases and J lost 5, with 14 bases in between. The CDR3 length is 15 residues. CDR3 DNA sequence: TGTGCCAGTAGTATCCCGGGACATTCCCATCAGCCCCAGCATTTT. This encodes CASSIPGHSHQPQHF.

This chain joins TRBV3-1 (or the pseudogene TRBV3-2) and TRBJ1-4, with D possibly being TRBD1 (6 bases). This CDR3 is 15 amino acids long. Trimming removed 0 bases from V and 5 bases from J, with 10 bases in between. Germline V CDR1 and CDR2: LGHDT, YNNKEL (reference sequence). The CDR3 nucleotides read TGTGCCAGCAGCCAAGATGGACAGAAAAATGAAAAACTGTTTTTT. Translation gives CASSQDGQKNEKLFF.

The rearrangement links TRBV7-9 to TRBJ1-2; 8 bases map to TRBD1. Germline assignment: CDR1 SEHNR and CDR2 FQNEAQ (reference sequence). CDR3 length: 15 amino acids. V was clipped by 4 bases and J by 9 bases; unmatched bases: 13. CDR3 amino acids: CASSSNYPGTGSYTF. CDR3 sequence (DNA): TGTGCCAGCAGCTCTAATTATCCCGGGACAGGCAGCTACACCTTC.

The V gene is TRBV27, the J gene TRBJ1-1, with D perhaps TRBD1 (6 bases). The germline V and J ends were trimmed by 4 bases and 2 bases, with 17 bases remaining between them. The CDR3 loop spans 16 amino acids. Germline V CDR1 and CDR2: MNHEY, SMNVEV (reference sequence). The CDR3 here is CASSYRLGAPNTEAFF. The CDR3 nucleotides are TGTGCCAGCAGTTATAGGCTGGGGGCACCCAACACTGAAGCTTTCTTT.

V usage is TRBV6-4 and J usage is TRBJ2-3; TRBD2 might be the D (7 bases). The germline V gene encodes CDR1 MRHNA and CDR2 SNTAGT. V gave up 2 bases and J gave up 4 bases, with 16 bases separating them. The CDR3 is made up of 16 amino acids. CDR3 nucleotides: TGTGCCAGCAGTGACGCCGGGGGGCTAATCCCAGATACGCAGTATTTT. Residues: CASSDAGGLIPDTQYF.

V usage is TRBV30 and J usage is TRBJ1-2; D gene uncertain. In germline, CDR1 is GTSNPN, CDR2 SVGIG (reference sequence). This CDR3 contains 12 residues. The V end was cut by 7 bases, the J end by 6 bases, with 15 bases between. The CDR3 reads CASPAPDHGYTF. In nucleotides, the CDR3 is TGTGCCTCCCCAGCGCCTGATCATGGCTACACCTTC.

The genes are TRBV7-9 and TRBJ2-4; TRBD2 matches at 14 bases. The CDR3 has 18 amino acids. From germline, CDR1 is SEHNR and CDR2 FQNEAQ (reference sequence). With V trimmed by 3 bases and J by 3 bases, 7 bases remained unmatched. CDR3 bases: TGTGCCAGCAGCTTTGTGACTAGCGGGGGGGTTTTCAAAAACATTCAGTACTTC. Residues: CASSFVTSGGVFKNIQYF.

J is TRBJ2-3 and V is TRBV19; D not certain. Germline assignment: CDR1 LNHDA and CDR2 SQIVND (reference sequence). Trimming stripped 1 base from V and 3 bases from J, with 8 bases between. This CDR3 comprises 14 residues. This CDR3 is CASSIGGWTDTQYF. CDR3 nucleotides: TGTGCCAGTAGTATAGGAGGCTGGACAGATACGCAGTATTTT.

This chain connects TRBV5-1 to TRBJ2-1, with D possibly being TRBD2 (5 bases). Germline values: CDR1 SGHRS, CDR2 YFSETQ. Trimming took off 0 bases at V and 5 bases at J, with 21 bases between the two ends. CDR3 length equals 18 residues. The CDR3 bases are TGCGCCAGCAGCTTGGTTCCCCTAGCTCGAGCCAGCCACAATGAGCAGTTCTTC. Translated: CASSLVPLARASHNEQFF. The full variable domain, its missing parts supplied by reference TRBV5-1 and TRBJ2-1, is KAGVTQTPRYLIKTRGQQVTLSCSPISGHRSVSWYQQTPGQGLQFLFEYFSETQRNKGNFPGRFSGRQFSNSRSEMNVSTLELGDSALYLCASSLVPLARASHNEQFFGPGTRLTVL.

This chain uses TRBV2 with TRBJ1-5; 7 bases are a match to TRBD1. CDR3 length: 13 amino acids. Germline loops: CDR1 SNHLY, CDR2 FYNNEI. V lost 5 bases to trimming and J lost 8 bases; unmatched junction nucleotides: 6. The CDR3 region is CASSSRGSEPQHF. CDR3 in DNA: TGTGCCAGCAGTTCCAGGGGGAGTGAGCCCCAGCATTTT.

In this sample, this clone turned up a few times. The chain is built from TRBV5-6 and TRBJ1-6; 9 bases map to TRBD1. The CDR3 spans 16 residues. V lost 0 bases, J lost 10 bases, and 8 bases stayed unmatched. CDR1 SGHDT and CDR2 YYEEEE come from the germline V gene. The CDR3 DNA reads as TGTGCCAGCAGCTTGGCCGCGGGACAGGGTACGTCACCCCTCCACTTT. It codes for CASSLAAGQGTSPLHF.